A selection of T cell receptor beta chains follows, all from one sample in a study of graft-versus-host responses after intestinal transplantation. These receptors have no known antigen. This table comes from immunoSEQ multiplex PCR, and its TCRdb copy is limited to in-frame clones, with some not included. Seen here are 85,000 to 100,000 clones, roughly 92% observed once, and the top ten hold around 0.07%. This specimen was unstimulated CD8+ T cells sorted from spleen or lymph node cells, taken before transplant. These receptors were taken from a human donor who was the organ donor for an intestinal transplant. CDR3s include the opening cysteine and the closing phenylalanine or tryptophan. A D gene is named only where the DNA matches it firmly. Size is omitted from some rows. Given values are once, few, many or a class for expanded clones.

size,D,J,V,DNA,CDR3
NA,TRBD1,TRBJ2-1,TRBV7-9,TGTGCCAGCAGCTTCCTGACCGGGACAGGAGGCAGCAATGAGCAGTTCTTC,CASSFLTGTGGSNEQFF
once,NA,TRBJ2-1,TRBV6-6,TGTGCCAGCAGTTACAAAGCGCAGGGAAACTTACTTGAGCAGTTCTTC,CASSYKAQGNLLEQFF
NA,TRBD2,TRBJ2-2,TRBV6-1,TGTGCCAGCAGCCAACTCAGCGGGGGGACCGGGGAGCTGTTTTTT,CASSQLSGGTGELFF
few,NA,TRBJ1-4,TRBV25-1,TGTGCCAGCAGTGATTCTTGGGGGGGTGACGAAAAACTGTTTTTT,CASSDSWGGDEKLFF
NA,NA,TRBJ2-7,TRBV5-5,TGTGCCAGCAGCCTGGGATTGACTACCGAGCAGTACTTC,CASSLGLTTEQYF
NA,NA,TRBJ2-7,TRBV14,TGTGCCAGCAGCATGACTGCGGGAAAGAGCTACGAGCAGTACTTC,CASSMTAGKSYEQYF
NA,TRBD2,TRBJ2-2,TRBV14,TGTGCCAGCAGCCCAAATAGCGGGAGGTTTGCCGGGGAGCTGTTTTTT,CASSPNSGRFAGELFF
NA,NA,TRBJ2-7,TRBV6-1,TGTGCCGTCCCGGGGTTGTGGGCCTACGAGCAGTACTTC,CAVPGLWAYEQYF
NA,NA,TRBJ2-7,TRBV4-2,TGTGCCAGCAGCCAACAGGGAATCTCCTACGAGCAGTACTTC,CASSQQGISYEQYF
once,NA,TRBJ2-7,TRBV28,TGTGCCAGCAGTTTTGTCTTATACGAGCAGTACTTC,CASSFVLYEQYF
once,NA,TRBJ2-6,TRBV7-2,TGTGCCAGCAGAGAGAACTCTGGGGCCAACGTCCTGACTTTC,CASRENSGANVLTF
NA,TRBD2,TRBJ2-2,TRBV7-6,TGTGCCAGCAGCTTACGCCCCTGGCGGGGGAGGACCGGGGAGCTGTTTTTT,CASSLRPWRGRTGELFF
NA,NA,TRBJ2-1,TRBV2,TGTGCCAGCAGTTTATATTACAATGAGCAGTTCTTC,CASSLYYNEQFF
NA,NA,TRBJ2-3,TRBV7-3,TGTGCCAGCAGTGAACAGGGTTCCACAGATACGCAGTATTTT,CASSEQGSTDTQYF
NA,TRBD1,TRBJ1-3,TRBV7-8,TGTGCCAGCAGCCCGGGGACAGGGGGCACTGGAAACACCATATATTTT,CASSPGTGGTGNTIYF
NA,NA,TRBJ1-1,TRBV5-6,TGTGCCAGCAGCTTGGGTCCGGGGAACACTGAAGCTTTCTTT,CASSLGPGNTEAFF
NA,NA,TRBJ2-7,TRBV11-1,TGTGCCAGCAGCTTCTCCAGTTACGAGCAGTACTTC,CASSFSSYEQYF
NA,TRBD1,TRBJ2-7,TRBV6-4,TGTGCCAGCAGAGCCCGGGACAGGGTTCGCGAGCAGTACTTC,CASRARDRVREQYF
NA,TRBD1,TRBJ2-7,TRBV11-2,TGTGCCAGCGAAGACCCGGGACAGGGGTCCTACGAGCAGTACTTC,CASEDPGQGSYEQYF
NA,TRBD1,TRBJ1-1,TRBV5-5,TGTGCCAGCAGCTTGTCCCGACAGGGACTGAACACTGAAGCTTTCTTT,CASSLSRQGLNTEAFF
NA,TRBD1,TRBJ2-3,TRBV30,TGTGCCTTTGGACAGGGAGTTTTCACAGATACGCAGTATTTT,CAFGQGVFTDTQYF
NA,TRBD2,TRBJ2-5,TRBV13,TGTGCCAGCAGCACTCGGGACTATGAAGAGACCCAGTACTTC,CASSTRDYEETQYF
NA,TRBD2,TRBJ2-1,TRBV29-1,TGCAGCGTTGACGGGGGGGCCTATGAGCAGTTCTTC,CSVDGGAYEQFF
NA,NA,TRBJ1-1,TRBV7-9,TGTGCCAGCAGTCCGGGGGGTACTGAAGCTTTCTTT,CASSPGGTEAFF
few,NA,TRBJ1-2,TRBV6-5,TGTGCCAGCAGTTACTCGTTAACCCCAGGGGCCTATGGCTACACCTTC,CASSYSLTPGAYGYTF
NA,TRBD1,TRBJ1-5,TRBV19,TGTGCCAGTAGTACAGTCGGCAGGGGGTTTAATCAGCCCCAGCATTTT,CASSTVGRGFNQPQHF
NA,TRBD1,TRBJ1-2,TRBV5-4,TGTGCCAGCACCCCGGACAGGGCCTTTGGAAGTGGCTACACCTTC,CASTPDRAFGSGYTF
once,NA,TRBJ2-7,TRBV30,TGTGCCTGGAGTGTTTACAGGTTCCTGGAGCAGTACTTC,CAWSVYRFLEQYF
NA,TRBD2,TRBJ2-7,TRBV5-1,TGCGCCAGCAGCGACGGGGGGGTCCCCGAGCAGTACTTC,CASSDGGVPEQYF
NA,NA,TRBJ2-7,TRBV5-4,TGTGCCAGCAGCTTGTTGGACAGCTACGAGCAGTACTTC,CASSLLDSYEQYF
NA,NA,TRBJ1-6,TRBV25-1,TGTGCCAGCAGTGAATACGGTTATTCACCCCTCCACTTT,CASSEYGYSPLHF
NA,TRBD1,TRBJ2-2,TRBV10-1,TGCGCCAGCAGTGGGCAAGACAGGGCTTCCGGGGAGCTGTTTTTT,CASSGQDRASGELFF
NA,NA,TRBJ1-1,TRBV19,TGTGCCAGTGCGCTGGGCGGGGCTTCTGAAGCTTTCTTT,CASALGGASEAFF
few,NA,TRBJ1-1,TRBV7-9,TGTGCCAGCGACCAACAGACAGCCCGTAGGGCTTTCTTT,CASDQQTARRAFF
NA,NA,TRBJ1-5,TRBV6-5,TGTGCCAGCACCCATGACAGAAAAGATCAGCCCCAGCATTTT,CASTHDRKDQPQHF
NA,NA,TRBJ2-2,TRBV6-5,TGTGCCAGCAGTTACTCGAGGTTCGGGGAGCTGTTTTTT,CASSYSRFGELFF
NA,NA,TRBJ2-7,TRBV11-2,TGTGCCAGCAGCTTAGATCCGGGGTCCTACGAGCAGTACTTC,CASSLDPGSYEQYF
NA,TRBD1,TRBJ1-5,TRBV28,TGTGCCAGCAGTTGGGACAGAAGTGGCAATCAGCCCCAGCATTTT,CASSWDRSGNQPQHF
NA,NA,TRBJ1-2,TRBV29-1,TGCAGCGTTGAGACAACCGAAGGAAACTATGGCTACACCTTC,CSVETTEGNYGYTF
NA,TRBD2,TRBJ2-3,TRBV18,TGTGCCAGCTTAGCATCGGGAGGAGATACGCAGTATTTT,CASLASGGDTQYF
NA,TRBD2,TRBJ2-1,TRBV7-6,TGTGCCAGCAGCCCACATAGCGGGGGGGCCGATGAGCAGTTCTTC,CASSPHSGGADEQFF
NA,TRBD2,TRBJ2-5,TRBV7-8,TGTGCCAGCAGCTCTAGCGGGGGCTCAGAGACCCAGTACTTC,CASSSSGGSETQYF